This entry lists 19 T cell receptor beta chains sequenced from one sample in a study of cytomegalovirus exposure and HLA in healthy donors. The PCR made use of 60 Vbeta and 13 Jbeta primers. TCRdb keeps only in-frame clones here, not all; method: immunoSEQ multiplex PCR. The sample carries about 110,000 clones, approximately 76% recorded once. The sample was PBMCs. These receptors came from a man in his forties in good health and CMV-seronegative.

The chain joins TRBV30 to TRBJ2-1; D uncertain. Germline V lookup: CDR1 GTSNPN, CDR2 SVGIG (reference sequence). This CDR3 is built from 11 residues. V was trimmed by 0 bases and J by 10 bases, leaving 7 bases between them. CDR3 loop: CAWSVSREQFF. The CDR3 DNA is TGTGCCTGGAGTGTGTCGAGGGAGCAGTTCTTC.

This chain connects TRBV30 to TRBJ2-7; D may be TRBD2 (7 bases). The CDR3 covers 15 residues. CDR1 GTSNPN and CDR2 SVGIG come from the germline V gene (reference sequence). V was shortened by 5 bases and J by 5 bases, with 22 bases between the two germline ends. The CDR3 reads CAWVGPRGRSDEQYF. The CDR3 coding sequence is TGTGCCTGGGTCGGGCCGCGGGGGCGATCGGACGAGCAGTACTTC.

The genes are TRBV7-8 and TRBJ1-2; TRBD1 matches 10 bases. CDR1 is SGHVS and CDR2 is FQNEAQ in the germline V gene. V was pared by 1 base and J by 6 bases, with 5 bases of the junction left unmatched. This CDR3 spans 15 amino acids. The CDR3 DNA reads as TGTGCCAGCAGCTTAGTGGGGACAGGGGTCCATGGCTACACCTTC. This encodes CASSLVGTGVHGYTF. The full variable domain, completed using reference TRBV7-8 and TRBJ1-2, is GAGVSQSPRYKVAKRGQDVALRCDPISGHVSLFWYQQALGQGPEFLTYFQNEAQLDKSGLPSDRFFAERPEGSVSTLKIQRTQQEDSAVYLCASSLVGTGVHGYTFGSGTRLTVV.

This clone was seen once. CDR3 DNA: TGTGCCAGCAGAACGGACAGGGCTGGAAACACCATATATTTT. Protein sequence: CASRTDRAGNTIYF. The V call is TRBV7-9, the J call TRBJ1-3; 8 nucleotides match TRBD1. This CDR3 is built from 14 residues. From germline, CDR1 is SEHNR and CDR2 FQNEAQ (reference sequence). Trimming took 6 bases from V and 2 from J; bases not matched to a gene: 3.

There are a few counts of this clone. This chain uses TRBV2 with TRBJ1-6; 7 positions match TRBD1. Germline CDR1 reads SNHLY; CDR2 reads FYNNEI. V dropped 3 bases and J dropped 4; count of bases not matched to a gene: 3. CDR3 length: 15 residues. CDR3 in DNA: TGTGCCAGCAGTGAGGACAGGTCGTATAATTCACCCCTCCACTTT. This encodes CASSEDRSYNSPLHF.

This chain joins TRBV5-4 and TRBJ1-1; TRBD1 matches 7 bases. Germline values: CDR1 SGHNT, CDR2 YYREEE (reference sequence). The trim removed 4 bases at V and 12 bases at J, leaving 18 bases unmatched. The CDR3 length is 15 residues. In nucleotides, the CDR3 is TGTGCCAGCAGCCTCTCCTTGTACAGGGGAACCAAATCTTTCTTT. Translation gives CASSLSLYRGTKSFF. The complete variable domain, with remaining parts taken from reference TRBV5-4 and TRBJ1-1, reads ETGVTQSPTHLIKTRGQQVTLRCSSQSGHNTVSWYQQALGQGPQFIFQYYREEENGRGNFPPRFSGLQFPNYSSELNVNALELDDSALYLCASSLSLYRGTKSFFGQGTRLTVV.

This clone was counted a single time. The rearrangement uses TRBV25-1 and TRBJ1-2; D is undetermined. Trimming took 0 bases from V and 0 from J, leaving 5 bases between them. Germline V gene sequence: CDR1 MGHDK, CDR2 SYGVNS. The CDR3 has 14 amino acids. CDR3 in amino acids: CASSEYGSNYGYTF. CDR3 DNA: TGTGCCAGCAGTGAATATGGCTCTAACTATGGCTACACCTTC.

The CDR3 nucleotides are TGTGCCAGCAGTGCGGGGACAGGGACTGATGGCTACACCTTC. Translation: CASSAGTGTDGYTF. The rearrangement uses TRBV27 and TRBJ1-2, with 9 bases identical to TRBD1. Trimming removed 5 bases from V and 6 bases from J; junction bases left unmatched: 7. The CDR3 sequence is 14 residues long. The germline V gene has CDR1 MNHEY and CDR2 SMNVEV (reference sequence).

This clone showed up just a few times. CDR3 region: CASTPRGLAGTGELFF. DNA for the CDR3: TGTGCCAGCACTCCCCGGGGACTAGCGGGCACCGGGGAGCTGTTTTTT. This rearrangement joins TRBV27 to TRBJ2-2; TRBD2 matches at 12 bases. CDR3 size: 16 residues. The J segment lost 4 bases and the V segment lost 7 bases, leaving 7 bases of the junction unmatched. CDR1 is MNHEY, CDR2 SMNVEV, per germline (reference sequence).

This clone was picked up a small number of times. The chain joins TRBV9 to TRBJ1-2; D might be TRBD1 (5 bases). Deletions cut 0 bases from V and 2 bases from J, with 14 bases between. This CDR3 is 16 amino acids long. Per the germline V gene, CDR1 is SGDLS and CDR2 is YYNGEE. The CDR3 here is CASSVEGVRINYGYTF. CDR3 nucleotides: TGTGCCAGCAGCGTAGAAGGGGTCAGAATAAACTATGGCTACACCTTC.

The chain combines TRBV4-2 with TRBJ1-1; TRBD1 matches 10 bases. CDR1 is LGHNA, CDR2 YNFKEQ, per germline. V was pared by 0 bases and J by 5 bases, with 9 bases of the junction left unmatched. This CDR3 region has 17 residues. The DNA of the CDR3 is TGTGCCAGCAGCCAAGAACCCTACGACAGGGGGCGGACTGAAGCTTTCTTT. It yields the protein CASSQEPYDRGRTEAFF.

The V call is TRBV23-1, the J call TRBJ2-1, with TRBD1 identical over 9 bases. TRBV23-1 is assigned to the ORF class and has an uncertain function. The CDR3 runs to 16 residues. The V and J ends lost 3 bases and 5 bases, in that order; junction bases with no gene match: 8. The CDR3 DNA sequence: TGCGCCAGCAGTCACCGGGACAGGGACGGGGACAATGAGCAGTTCTTC. Translating it yields CASSHRDRDGDNEQFF.

This clone has only a few counts. The chain couples TRBV2 to TRBJ2-4, with 8 bases identical to TRBD2. Looked up from germline, CDR1 is SNHLY and CDR2 is FYNNEI. After removal of 9 bases from V and 9 bases from J, the junction contained 13 bases not matched to a gene. The CDR3 is made up of 14 amino acids. CDR3: CARGFGGLAGIQYF. The CDR3 DNA is TGTGCCAGGGGTTTTGGAGGGCTAGCGGGCATTCAGTACTTC.

This chain joins TRBV28 and TRBJ2-1, with TRBD1 matching over 8 bases. V lost 2 bases, J lost 4 bases, and 10 bases stayed unmatched. The CDR3 totals 17 residues. Per germline, CDR1 MDHEN and CDR2 SYDVKM. CDR3 protein: CASSLPGQGPDYNEQFF. The CDR3, as DNA: TGTGCCAGCAGTTTACCCGGACAGGGTCCGGATTACAATGAGCAGTTCTTC.

The genes are TRBV4-2 and TRBJ2-3; TRBD2 aligns across 13 bases. Germline V gene sequence: CDR1 LGHNA, CDR2 YNFKEQ. CDR3 length equals 15 residues. V dropped 5 bases and J dropped 4; count of bases not matched to a gene: 3. In nucleotides, the CDR3 is TGTGCCAGCAGCTTCACTAGCGGGGGGGCAGATACGCAGTATTTT. Protein product: CASSFTSGGADTQYF.

The CDR3 DNA is TGTGCCAGCAGCTCCAGCGTAGAGCAGTACTTC. Its translation: CASSSSVEQYF. This chain links TRBV11-2 with TRBJ2-7; D not resolved. Between the trimmed V and J ends, which lost 4 bases and 7 bases, there was a span of 8 bases. The germline CDR1 and CDR2 sequences are SGHAT and FQNNGV. The CDR3 consists of 11 residues.

The genes are TRBV18 and TRBJ2-3, with a tentative D call TRBD1 (5 bases). Germline CDR1 and CDR2: KGHSH and LQKENI. The CDR3 has 14 residues. The ends were cut back, 1 base at V and 6 bases at J, with 11 bases in the middle. The CDR3: CASSPQGPMDTQYF. The CDR3 DNA sequence: TGTGCCAGCTCACCACAGGGGCCGATGGATACGCAGTATTTT. The variable domain in full, with the rest retrieved from reference TRBV18 and TRBJ2-3, is NAGVMQNPRHLVRRRGQEARLRCSPMKGHSHVYWYRQLPEEGLKFMVYLQKENIIDESGMPKERFSAEFPKEGPSILRIQQVVRGDSAAYFCASSPQGPMDTQYFGPGTRLTVL.

The chain recombines TRBV6-4 with TRBJ2-1, with 7 bases matching TRBD1. Germline trimming cut 3 bases from V and 4 bases from J; bases unmatched to any gene: 6. Germline V gene sequence: CDR1 MRHNA, CDR2 SNTAGT. The CDR3 runs 15 residues. For the CDR3, the DNA is TGTGCCAGCAGTGAGTCCGGGACAGCTTACAATGAGCAGTTCTTC. It specifies CASSESGTAYNEQFF.

The genes are TRBV28 and TRBJ1-2; D gene uncertain. V gave up 6 bases and J gave up 8 bases, with 10 bases separating them. The CDR3 covers 11 residues. CDR1 is MDHEN and CDR2 is SYDVKM in the germline V gene. In DNA form, the CDR3 reads TGTGCCAGCAGGACGGAGAGGGGCTACACCTTC. Its protein product is CASRTERGYTF.